The 11 T cell receptor beta chains below come from one sample, sequenced in a study of type 1 and type 2 diabetes patients. Genomic DNA was the PCR template. The TCR beta CDR3 region was amplified using 30 forward and 13 reverse primers. One entry per CDR3 protein results from TCRdb running MiXCR on the multiplex PCR reads. The repertoire consists of approximately 260,000 distinct CDR3 sequences, with 47% occurring once and the leading ten covering roughly 13%. Material for sequencing was peripheral blood mononuclear cells (PBMCs). These receptors were collected from a man younger than 35 with type 2 diabetes.

This clonotype occurred a few times. This chain links TRBV20-1 with TRBJ2-5; 7 positions agree with TRBD2. The better agreement between TRBJ2-1 and the DNA end casts doubt on the J call. The CDR3 covers 12 residues. In germline, CDR1 is DFQATT, CDR2 SNEGSKA (reference sequence). The CDR3 DNA sequence: TGCAGTGCTAGATCGACTAGCTCTAAGCAGTTCTTC. This gives the protein CSARSTSSKQFF.

The chain employs TRBV4-3 and TRBJ2-5; TRBD2 might be the D (5 bases). The CDR3 length is 14 residues. The germline V gene encodes CDR1 LGHNA and CDR2 YSLEER. Trimming removed 1 base from V and 9 bases from J, with 15 bases in between. CDR3 sequence reads: CASSQVHAGGAQYF. The CDR3 nucleotides are TGCGCCAGCAGCCAAGTTCATGCGGGTGGGGCCCAGTACTTC.

V gene TRBV9 combines with J gene TRBJ1-2; 9 bases are a match to TRBD1. CDR1 and CDR2 (germline): SGDLS, YYNGEE. The junction had 5 bases not matched to a gene; V was cut back by 2 bases and J by 6 bases. The CDR3 contains 14 residues. CDR3 residues: CASSVNTGGNGYTF. CDR3 bases: TGTGCCAGCAGCGTCAACACAGGGGGCAATGGCTACACCTTC. Based on the CDR3 plus reference TRBV9 and TRBJ1-2, the full variable domain is DSGVTQTPKHLITATGQRVTLRCSPRSGDLSVYWYQQSLDQGLQFLIQYYNGEERAKGNILERFSAQQFPDLHSELNLSSLELGDSALYFCASSVNTGGNGYTFGSGTRLTVV.

For this clonotype: The junction shows a germline mismatch at one end, possibly a read error. The CDR3: CASSESWENTKAFF. CDR3 bases: TGTGCCAGCAGTGAATCTTGGGAGAACACTAAAGCTTTCTTT. The chain links TRBV6-1 to TRBJ1-1, with no clear D. This CDR3 is built from 14 residues. The germline CDR1 and CDR2 sequences are MNHNS and SASEGT.

The chain recombines TRBV12-3 or TRBV12-4 with TRBJ1-1; 7 nucleotides align to TRBD1. Trimming took 5 bases from V and 5 from J; bases not matched to a gene: 8. The CDR3 totals 14 residues. CDR3 region: CASSEQGSGTEAFF. The DNA of the CDR3 is TGTGCCAGCAGTGAACAGGGGAGTGGGACTGAAGCTTTCTTT.

V is TRBV27 and J is TRBJ1-2; no clear D gene. V dropped 2 bases and J dropped 5 bases, with 15 bases sitting between them. The germline V gene encodes CDR1 MNHEY and CDR2 SMNVEV (reference sequence). The length of the CDR3 is 15 residues. CDR3 loop: CASSLSAALRYGYTF. The CDR3 region has the DNA TGTGCCAGCAGTTTAAGCGCAGCACTTCGGTATGGCTACACCTTC.

The V and J genes are TRBV30 and TRBJ2-6; D ambiguous. In germline, CDR1 is GTSNPN, CDR2 SVGIG (reference sequence). This CDR3 region has 15 residues. The V end was cut by 3 bases, the J end by 4 bases, with 13 bases between. CDR3 sequence reads: CAWSPSRTGANVLTF. The CDR3 coding sequence is TGTGCCTGGAGCCCGAGTCGAACCGGGGCCAACGTCCTGACTTTC.

The J gene is TRBJ1-2, the V gene TRBV9; no clear D gene. The CDR3 is 18 residues long. V dropped 1 base and J dropped 2 bases, with 21 bases sitting between them. From germline, CDR1 is SGDLS and CDR2 YYNGEE. The CDR3 region is CASSVYPGLGAGNYGYTF. CDR3 nucleotide sequence: TGTGCCAGCAGCGTATATCCCGGGTTGGGAGCTGGAAACTATGGCTACACCTTC.

The rearrangement uses TRBV7-6 and TRBJ1-1; D is possibly TRBD1 (5 bases). The CDR3 is 16 amino acids. Trimming pared 1 base from V and 4 bases from J, leaving 16 bases between. Germline V gene sequence: CDR1 SGHVS, CDR2 FNYEAQ. CDR3 sequence reads: CASSLVADSGGTEAFF. DNA of the CDR3: TGTGCCAGCAGCTTAGTTGCGGACTCCGGGGGCACTGAAGCTTTCTTT.

This clonotype was observed a few times. V usage is TRBV4-3 and J usage is TRBJ2-7; 9 positions match TRBD1. CDR3 length: 15 residues. Per the germline V gene, CDR1 is LGHNA and CDR2 is YSLEER. Trimming took 4 bases from V and 0 from J; bases not matched to a gene: 4. CDR3 coding DNA: TGCGCCAGCAGCCCAAGGGGACAGGGCTCCTACGAGCAGTACTTC. It is translated as CASSPRGQGSYEQYF.

There are a few counts of this clonotype. The chain has TRBV5-1 and TRBJ2-2; TRBD1 is a possible D gene (6 bases). Germline V gives CDR1 SGHRS, CDR2 YFSETQ. The CDR3 extends over 17 amino acids. V was cut by 0 bases and J by 5 bases, with 17 bases left in between. The CDR3 loop reads CASSLGPWTDRTGELFF. The CDR3, as DNA: TGCGCCAGCAGCTTGGGACCGTGGACAGACCGGACCGGGGAGCTGTTTTTT.